This T cell receptor beta chain was captured in a study of CD8 T cells in Susac syndrome. Study-level points and caveats: The study's TCR sequencing and HLA analysis drew on a certain number of individuals. That number was acknowledged as relatively small.

A quantity of about 0.5 to 1 ug RNA underwent reverse transcription using random hexamers. The immunoSEQ assay covered 54 Vbeta and 13 Jbeta segments for CDR3. One entry per CDR3 protein results from TCRdb running MiXCR on the immunoSEQ multiplex PCR reads. This table has about 430,000 distinct CDR3 sequences, 85% to 90% appearing once. About this clonotype: What it binds is not known.

It was negative isolation that provided the CD8+ and CD4+ T cells, whereas TEMRA cells were enriched by FACS. The germline V gene has CDR1 KGHSH and CDR2 LQKENI. The V and J ends lost 1 base and 4 bases, in that order; junction bases with no gene match: 6. The CDR3 contains 16 residues. The sequencing input was CD8+ T cells from PBMCs. This clonotype originated in a human donor with multiple sclerosis. The chain employs TRBV18 and TRBJ2-1, with 8 bases matching TRBD2. The chain's CDR3 is CASSPRPGGTYNEQFF. In DNA, the CDR3 is TGTGCCAGCTCACCACGGCCGGGAGGGACATACAATGAGCAGTTCTTC.